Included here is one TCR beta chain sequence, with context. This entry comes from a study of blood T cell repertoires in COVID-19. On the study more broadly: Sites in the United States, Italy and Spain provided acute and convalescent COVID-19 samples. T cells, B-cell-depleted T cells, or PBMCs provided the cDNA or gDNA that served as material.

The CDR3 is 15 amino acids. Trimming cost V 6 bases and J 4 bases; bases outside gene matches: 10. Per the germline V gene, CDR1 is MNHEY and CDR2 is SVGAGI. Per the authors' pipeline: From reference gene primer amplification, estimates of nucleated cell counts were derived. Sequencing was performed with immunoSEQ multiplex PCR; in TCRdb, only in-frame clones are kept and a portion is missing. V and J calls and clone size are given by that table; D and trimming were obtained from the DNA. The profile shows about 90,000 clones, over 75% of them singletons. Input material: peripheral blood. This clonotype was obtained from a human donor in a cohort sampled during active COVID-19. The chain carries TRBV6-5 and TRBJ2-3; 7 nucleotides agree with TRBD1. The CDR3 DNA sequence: TGTGCCAGCAGACCAGGGACAGTTCGGGCAGATACGCAGTATTTT. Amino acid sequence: CASRPGTVRADTQYF.